This TCR beta chain was recovered during a study of T cell responses to AZD1222 COVID-19 vaccine. With regard to this clone: Its antigen remains unknown.

Findings and caveats of the study: Unmutated variant regions are reportedly targeted by nearly half of spike-specific TCRs. Recipients of two AZD1222 doses showed rising Spike-specific TCR breadth and depth. Mostly white British, mostly female donors; authors suggested clonal diversity may be underestimated. Regions 160-218 and 743-854 held dominance among vaccine-associated CD4 TCRs, which spanned spike.

V shed 4 bases and J 0 bases; nucleotides not matched to a gene: 2. The CDR3 extends over 14 amino acids. Germline values: CDR1 SNHLY, CDR2 FYNNEI. The table came from immunoSEQ multiplex PCR; TCRdb's copy has only in-frame clones and leaves some out. Counted here are 200,000 to 250,000 clones, approximately 94% occurring once; the ten biggest clones make up 1.7%. The gene calls are TRBV2 and TRBJ2-7; 8 positions agree with TRBD1. The clonotype comes from an adult who received the MenACWY meningococcal vaccine as a control. Material: peripheral blood, obtained 28 days after the second dose of the MenACWY control vaccine. CDR3 in DNA: TGTGCCAGCAGTGGACAGGGGATCTCCTACGAGCAGTACTTC. Residues: CASSGQGISYEQYF.